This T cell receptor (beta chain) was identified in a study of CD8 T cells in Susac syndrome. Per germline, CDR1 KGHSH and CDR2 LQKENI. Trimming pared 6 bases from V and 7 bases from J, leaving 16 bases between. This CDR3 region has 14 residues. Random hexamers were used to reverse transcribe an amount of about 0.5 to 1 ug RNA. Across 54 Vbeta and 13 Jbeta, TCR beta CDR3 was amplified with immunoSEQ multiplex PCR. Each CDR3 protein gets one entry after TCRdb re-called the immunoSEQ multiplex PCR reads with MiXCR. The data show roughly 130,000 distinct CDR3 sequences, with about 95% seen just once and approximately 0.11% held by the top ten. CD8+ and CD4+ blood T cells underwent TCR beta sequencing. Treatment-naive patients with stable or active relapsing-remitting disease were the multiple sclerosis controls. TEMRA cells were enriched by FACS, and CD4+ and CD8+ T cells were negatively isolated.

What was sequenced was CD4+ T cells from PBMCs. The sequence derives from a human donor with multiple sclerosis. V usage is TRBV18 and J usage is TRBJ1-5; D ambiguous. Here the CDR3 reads CASSGASRGQPQHF. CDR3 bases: TGTGCCAGCTCGGGTGCCTCGAGAGGACAGCCCCAGCATTTT.